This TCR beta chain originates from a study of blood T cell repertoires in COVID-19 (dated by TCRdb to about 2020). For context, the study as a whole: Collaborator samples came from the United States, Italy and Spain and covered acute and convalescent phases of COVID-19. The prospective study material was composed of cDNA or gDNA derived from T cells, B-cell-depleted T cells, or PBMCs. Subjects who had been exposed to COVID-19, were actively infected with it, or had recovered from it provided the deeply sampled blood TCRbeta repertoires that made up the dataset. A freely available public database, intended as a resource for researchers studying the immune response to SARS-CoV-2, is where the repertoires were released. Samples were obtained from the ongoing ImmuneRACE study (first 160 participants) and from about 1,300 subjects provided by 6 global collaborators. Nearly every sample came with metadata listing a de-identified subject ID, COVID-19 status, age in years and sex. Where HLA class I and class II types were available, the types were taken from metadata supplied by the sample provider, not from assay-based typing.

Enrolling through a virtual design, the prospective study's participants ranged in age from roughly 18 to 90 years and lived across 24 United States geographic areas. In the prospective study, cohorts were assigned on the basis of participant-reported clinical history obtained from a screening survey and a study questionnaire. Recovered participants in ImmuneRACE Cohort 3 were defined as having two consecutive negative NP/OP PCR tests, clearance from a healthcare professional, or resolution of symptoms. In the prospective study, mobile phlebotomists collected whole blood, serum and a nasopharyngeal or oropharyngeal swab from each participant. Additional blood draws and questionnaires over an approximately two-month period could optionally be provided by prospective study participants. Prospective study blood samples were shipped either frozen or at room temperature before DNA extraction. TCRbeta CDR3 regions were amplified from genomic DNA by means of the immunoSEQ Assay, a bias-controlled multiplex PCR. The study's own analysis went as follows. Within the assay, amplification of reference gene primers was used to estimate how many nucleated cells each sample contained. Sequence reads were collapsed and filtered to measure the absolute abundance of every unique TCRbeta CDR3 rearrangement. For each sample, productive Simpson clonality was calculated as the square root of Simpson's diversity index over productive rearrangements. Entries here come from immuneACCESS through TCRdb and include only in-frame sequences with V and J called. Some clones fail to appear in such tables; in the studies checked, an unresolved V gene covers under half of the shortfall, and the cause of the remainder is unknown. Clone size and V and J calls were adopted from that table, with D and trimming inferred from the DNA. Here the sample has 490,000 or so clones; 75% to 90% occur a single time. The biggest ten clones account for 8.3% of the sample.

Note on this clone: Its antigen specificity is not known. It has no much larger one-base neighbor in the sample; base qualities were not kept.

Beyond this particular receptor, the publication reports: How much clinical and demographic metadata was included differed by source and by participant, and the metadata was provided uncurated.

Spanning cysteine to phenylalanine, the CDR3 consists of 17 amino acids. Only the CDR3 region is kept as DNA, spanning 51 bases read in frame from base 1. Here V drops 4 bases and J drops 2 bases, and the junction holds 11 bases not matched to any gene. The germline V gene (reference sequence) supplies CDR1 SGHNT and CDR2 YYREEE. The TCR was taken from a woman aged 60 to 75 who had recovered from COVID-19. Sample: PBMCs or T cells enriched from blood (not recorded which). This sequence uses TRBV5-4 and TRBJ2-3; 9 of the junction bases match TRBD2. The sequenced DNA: TGTGCCAGCAGCGGGCGTAGCGGGGGCCCATCCACAGATACGCAGTATTTT. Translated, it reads CASSGRSGGPSTDTQYF.